This TCR beta chain was retrieved from a study of T cell changes during pregnancy in multiple sclerosis. The method was immunoSEQ multiplex PCR; TCRdb's version includes in-frame clones alone and lacks a portion of them. The sample contains some 30,000 clones, about 91% of which appear only once. Germline assignment: CDR1 SQVTM and CDR2 ANQGSEA. V was shortened by 5 bases and J by 3 bases, with 13 bases between the two germline ends. This CDR3 has 13 residues. The chain combines TRBV29-1 with TRBJ1-2; D is uncertain. This clonotype was sampled from a female donor with multiple sclerosis, enrolled in a pregnancy study. Sequences were derived from CD8+ T cells from peripheral blood mononuclear cells, sampled after pregnancy. The DNA of the CDR3 is TGCAGCGTTCAGACCGGGAGGGACTATGGCTACACCTTC. It codes for CSVQTGRDYGYTF.